This T cell receptor beta chain originates from a study of cytomegalovirus exposure and HLA in healthy donors. The study sampled nominally healthy donors, though unrecorded immune exposures were likely. V dropped 4 bases and J dropped 10 bases, with 22 bases sitting between them. The CDR3 runs to 15 residues. CDR1 SGHTA and CDR2 FQGNSA come from the germline V gene. The primer mix had 60 Vbeta and 13 Jbeta primers. TCRdb's table, derived via immunoSEQ multiplex PCR, lists solely in-frame clones and lacks some. The table has approximately 150,000 clones, around 79% seen once. The receptor was derived from a man in his forties or fifties in good health and CMV-seropositive. This chain joins TRBV7-2 and TRBJ1-1, with D perhaps matching TRBD1 (6 bases). Sequences were obtained from PBMCs. DNA of the CDR3: TGTGCCAGCAGCTCCCGAGGACAGTCTAGCAGTGGAGCTTTCTTT. The encoded protein is CASSSRGQSSSGAFF.